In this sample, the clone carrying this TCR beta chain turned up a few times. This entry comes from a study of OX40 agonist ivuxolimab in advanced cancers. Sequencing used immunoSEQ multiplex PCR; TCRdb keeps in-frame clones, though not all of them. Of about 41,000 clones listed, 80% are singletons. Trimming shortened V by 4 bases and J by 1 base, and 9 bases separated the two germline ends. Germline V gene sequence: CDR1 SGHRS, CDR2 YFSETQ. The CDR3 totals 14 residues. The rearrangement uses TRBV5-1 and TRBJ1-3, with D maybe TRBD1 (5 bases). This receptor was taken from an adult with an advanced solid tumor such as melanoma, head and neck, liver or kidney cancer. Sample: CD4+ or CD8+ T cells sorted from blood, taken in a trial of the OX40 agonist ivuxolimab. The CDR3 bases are TGCGCCAGCAGCGTGGGGCAATCTGGAAACACCATATATTTT. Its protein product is CASSVGQSGNTIYF.